These 30 T cell receptor beta chains were all obtained from the same sample, sequenced in a study of cytomegalovirus exposure and HLA in healthy donors. The study ran its PCR with 60 Vbeta and 13 Jbeta primers. TCRdb's table, derived via immunoSEQ multiplex PCR, lists solely in-frame clones and lacks some. The repertoire holds roughly 200,000 clones, with about 9.4% as singletons. The sample was PBMCs. Source of these receptors: a woman under 40 in good health and CMV-seropositive.

The chain recombines TRBV29-1 with TRBJ2-7; 8 bases fit TRBD1. With V trimmed by 1 base and J by 7 bases, 6 bases remained unmatched. CDR3 length equals 13 residues. The germline V gene encodes CDR1 SQVTM and CDR2 ANQGSEA. This CDR3 reads CSVEGRGLGEQYF. The CDR3 DNA is TGCAGCGTTGAAGGCAGGGGGCTGGGTGAGCAGTACTTC.

CDR3 loop: CASSQTSNEQFF. The CDR3 DNA sequence: TGTGCCAGCAGCCAGACTAGCAATGAGCAGTTCTTC. V usage is TRBV9 and J usage is TRBJ2-1; D may be TRBD2 (6 bases). Germline V lookup: CDR1 SGDLS, CDR2 YYNGEE. The V gene lost 4 bases and the J gene lost 6 bases, with 8 bases spanning the gap. The CDR3 is made up of 12 amino acids.

This clone occurred a few times. This chain joins TRBV6-1 and TRBJ1-1; D ambiguous. Per the germline V gene, CDR1 is MNHNS and CDR2 is SASEGT. V was trimmed by 6 bases and J by 10 bases, leaving 9 bases between them. CDR3 length: 10 amino acids. The CDR3 DNA reads as TGTGCCAGCAGGGAGTCCCCAGCTTTCTTT. This gives the protein CASRESPAFF.

The chain uses TRBV5-1 and TRBJ1-2; 8 bases agree with TRBD1. V lost 6 bases and J lost 4; bases outside the gene matches: 8. CDR1 SGHRS and CDR2 YFSETQ come from the germline V gene. The CDR3 sequence is 14 residues long. The CDR3 DNA reads as TGCGCCAGCACCGGACAGGGAGAAGGCTATGGCTACACCTTC. Translating gives CASTGQGEGYGYTF.

This sequence joins TRBV7-9 and TRBJ2-5; 8 positions agree with TRBD1. The CDR3 is 15 residues long. CDR1 is SEHNR and CDR2 is FQNEAQ in the germline V gene (reference sequence). V trimming: 3 bases; J trimming: 1 base; junction bases outside the gene matches: 4. The CDR3 DNA is TGTGCCAGCAGCTTCAGGGGGCAGGTCCAAGAGACCCAGTACTTC. Amino acids: CASSFRGQVQETQYF.

This clone has at least ten counts. V usage is TRBV10-2 and J usage is TRBJ2-5; 10 bases fit TRBD2. CDR1 and CDR2 from the germline V gene are WSHSY and SAAADI. The V gene end was trimmed by 0 bases and the J gene end by 2 bases; junction bases not matched to a gene: 6. This CDR3 has 17 residues. The CDR3 is CASSESLAGGGQETQYF. Written as DNA, the CDR3 is TGCGCCAGCAGTGAGTCCTTAGCGGGAGGAGGACAAGAGACCCAGTACTTC.

This clone was counted between two and nine times. The chain uses TRBV7-9 and TRBJ1-2; a possible D gene is TRBD1 (6 bases). Trimming stripped 1 base from V and 4 bases from J, with 10 bases between. CDR1 and CDR2 (germline): SEHNR, FQNEAQ (reference sequence). The CDR3 is 14 residues long. The CDR3 DNA reads as TGTGCCAGCAGCTTAGGGACAGCTTTCTATGGCTACACCTTC. It is translated as CASSLGTAFYGYTF.

This chain connects TRBV10-1 to TRBJ2-1, with a weak D call TRBD2 (5 bases). The CDR3 runs 14 residues. CDR1 is WNHNN and CDR2 is SYGVQD in the germline V gene (reference sequence). V lost 10 bases to trimming and J lost 0 bases, with 13 bases between them. The CDR3 nucleotides read TGCGCCACCGAGGTTGGGAGCTCCTACAATGAGCAGTTCTTC. It is translated as CATEVGSSYNEQFF.

This sequence joins TRBV14 and TRBJ2-5; possibly TRBD1 for D (6 bases). Between the trimmed V and J ends, which lost 2 bases and 2 bases, there was a span of 21 bases. The CDR3 contains 18 residues. CDR1 is SGHDN and CDR2 is FVKESK in the germline V gene. The CDR3 bases are TGTGCCAGCAGCCAACCGCCTCAAACCGGGACACCACAAGAGACCCAGTACTTC. Translating gives CASSQPPQTGTPQETQYF.

The rearrangement uses TRBV7-6 and TRBJ1-4; TRBD1 matches 7 bases. The V gene end was trimmed by 1 base and the J gene end by 7 bases; junction bases not matched to a gene: 3. Germline loops: CDR1 SGHVS, CDR2 FNYEAQ. CDR3 length: 14 residues. In nucleotides, the CDR3 is TGTGCCAGCAGCTTAGTTGCAGGGGGTGAAAAACTGTTTTTT. Residues: CASSLVAGGEKLFF.

There are a few counts of this clone. This chain connects TRBV6-1 to TRBJ2-3, with 7 bases aligning to TRBD1. Germline trimming cut 7 bases from V and 3 bases from J; bases unmatched to any gene: 4. In germline, CDR1 is MNHNS, CDR2 SASEGT. The CDR3 loop spans 13 amino acids. The DNA of the CDR3 is TGTGCCAGCACCCCGACAGGGACAGATACGCAGTATTTT. Protein: CASTPTGTDTQYF.

V is TRBV5-1 and J is TRBJ2-7, with D possibly TRBD2 on 6 matching bases. Germline assignment: CDR1 SGHRS and CDR2 YFSETQ. The CDR3 has 16 amino acids. V was clipped by 4 bases and J by 1 base, with 18 bases between them. The CDR3 nucleotides read TGCGCCAGCAGCCGGTTCTTTGGCGGGACGTCCTACGAGCAGTACTTC. This translates into CASSRFFGGTSYEQYF.

This clone was seen more than once but under ten times. The rearrangement uses TRBV7-2 and TRBJ1-2; no clear D gene. The CDR3 spans 16 residues. V lost 5 bases and J 4 bases, leaving 20 bases between the germline ends. The germline V gene has CDR1 SGHTA and CDR2 FQGNSA. In DNA, the CDR3 is TGTGCCAGCAGCCCAGAACTTTTAACAGCTTCCTATGGCTACACCTTC. Its protein is CASSPELLTASYGYTF.

This chain joins TRBV5-1 and TRBJ2-7, with a possible D match to TRBD2 (6 bases). The CDR3 consists of 16 residues. In germline, CDR1 is SGHRS, CDR2 YFSETQ. V lost 2 bases, J lost 6 bases, and 21 bases lay in between. DNA for the CDR3: TGCGCCAGCAGCTTTGGAAGCTCGGGAGAAATAGTCGAGCAGTACTTC. Translation gives CASSFGSSGEIVEQYF. The variable domain in full, completed from reference TRBV5-1 and TRBJ2-7, reads KAGVTQTPRYLIKTRGQQVTLSCSPISGHRSVSWYQQTPGQGLQFLFEYFSETQRNKGNFPGRFSGRQFSNSRSEMNVSTLELGDSALYLCASSFGSSGEIVEQYFGPGTRLTVT.

Regarding this clone: The junction departs from germline at one end; a sequencing error may be responsible. The sample holds other DNA sequences that translate to the same CDR3. The genes are TRBV30 and TRBJ1-1; D is ambiguous. The CDR3 sequence is 14 residues long. Germline V CDR1 and CDR2: GTSNPN, SVGIG (reference sequence). In DNA form, the CDR3 reads TGTGCCTGGGGGCGGGGAGGCCCGAACACTGAAGCCTTCTTT. This translates into CAWGRGGPNTEAFF.

V is TRBV20-1 and J is TRBJ2-1; perhaps TRBD2 as D (6 bases). CDR1 and CDR2 from the germline V gene are DFQATT and SNEGSKA (reference sequence). The V gene lost 5 bases and the J gene lost 7 bases, with 9 bases spanning the gap. The CDR3 runs to 11 residues. The CDR3 loop reads CSAGGGNEQFF. DNA of the CDR3: TGCAGTGCTGGTGGAGGGAATGAGCAGTTCTTC.

This clone was counted at least ten times. The genes are TRBV21-1 and TRBJ1-5; TRBD1, the table's D call, was not compared with the DNA. TRBV21-1 is recorded as a pseudogene. This CDR3 contains 17 residues. The CDR3 protein is CASSKGVSGQEGQPQHF. The CDR3 DNA sequence: TGTGCCAGCAGCAAAGGGGTCTCGGGACAGGAGGGGCAGCCCCAGCATTTT.

The rearrangement joins TRBV9 to TRBJ2-2, with D possibly matching TRBD2 (5 bases). V was shortened by 1 base and J by 4 bases, with 8 bases between the two germline ends. The CDR3 contains 14 residues. Germline CDR1 SGDLS, CDR2 YYNGEE. The CDR3 nucleotides read TGTGCCAGCAGCGTACTTCGGGGCACCGGGGAGCTGTTTTTT. Residues: CASSVLRGTGELFF. The whole variable domain, remainder taken from reference TRBV9 and TRBJ2-2, is DSGVTQTPKHLITATGQRVTLRCSPRSGDLSVYWYQQSLDQGLQFLIQYYNGEERAKGNILERFSAQQFPDLHSELNLSSLELGDSALYFCASSVLRGTGELFFGEGSRLTVL.

This chain uses TRBV5-1 with TRBJ2-3, with 9 positions matching TRBD1. Germline V gene lookup returns CDR1 SGHRS and CDR2 YFSETQ. V shed 0 bases and J 3 bases; nucleotides not matched to a gene: 2. The length of the CDR3 is 15 residues. The CDR3 is CASSLAGTGTDTQYF. CDR3 sequence (DNA): TGCGCCAGCAGCTTGGCTGGGACAGGGACAGATACGCAGTATTTT.

This clone turned up a few times. The chain joins TRBV27 to TRBJ2-1; the D gene is possibly TRBD2 (6 bases). V was shortened by 8 bases and J by 3 bases, with 17 bases between the two germline ends. This CDR3 has 15 residues. Looked up from germline, CDR1 is MNHEY and CDR2 is SMNVEV (reference sequence). CDR3 DNA: TGTGCCAGCGATGCGGGACTGGCATACTACAATGAGCAGTTCTTC. This sequence encodes CASDAGLAYYNEQFF.

This clone occurred a few times. This sequence joins TRBV5-1 and TRBJ2-3; 14 bases align to TRBD2. V lost 4 bases and J lost 3; bases outside the gene matches: 4. Looked up from germline, CDR1 is SGHRS and CDR2 is YFSETQ. This CDR3 contains 16 residues. The CDR3 sequence: CASSPGLAGGTDTQYF. The CDR3 DNA reads TGCGCCAGCAGCCCAGGACTAGCGGGAGGTACAGATACGCAGTATTTT.

This clone has more than one count but fewer than ten. This rearrangement joins TRBV6-6 to TRBJ2-7; D unresolved. Trimming left V 2 bases short and J 3 bases short, with 5 bases between. Looked up from germline, CDR1 is MNHNY and CDR2 is SVGAGI (reference sequence). CDR3 length: 12 amino acids. The CDR3 spells CASSYGRYEQYF. In nucleotides, the CDR3 is TGTGCCAGCAGTTACGGCCGCTACGAGCAGTACTTC.

The chain carries TRBV6-5 and TRBJ1-3, with TRBD1 matching 9 bases. With 8 bases clipped from V and 4 bases from J, the junction kept 9 bases outside the gene matches. The CDR3 is made up of 15 amino acids. In germline, CDR1 is MNHEY, CDR2 SVGAGI. The CDR3 DNA sequence: TGTGCCAGCTCCCCACAGGGGGCAAAAGGAAACACCATATATTTT. It yields the protein CASSPQGAKGNTIYF.

A few counts support this clone. This chain links TRBV5-6 with TRBJ1-1; the D gene is possibly TRBD1 (5 bases). This CDR3 has 12 amino acids. Germline loops: CDR1 SGHDT, CDR2 YYEEEE. V was pared by 2 bases and J by 9 bases, with 11 bases between. The CDR3 DNA follows: TGTGCCAGCAGCTTTGAGGACATGAAAGCTTTCTTT. Protein product: CASSFEDMKAFF.

This chain links TRBV7-9 with TRBJ1-5, with 7 bases identical to TRBD1. Germline V gene data show CDR1 as SEHNR and CDR2 as FQNEAQ (reference sequence). The CDR3 contains 17 residues. With V trimmed by 3 bases and J by 0 bases, 8 bases remained unmatched. CDR3: CASSFWTGSYSNQPQHF. CDR3 DNA sequence: TGTGCCAGCAGCTTCTGGACAGGATCTTATAGCAATCAGCCCCAGCATTTT.

This clone was seen a handful of times. The chain links TRBV5-6 to TRBJ2-1, with D tentatively TRBD2 (6 bases). The V and J ends lost 5 bases and 3 bases respectively, with 21 bases between them. The CDR3 extends over 17 amino acids. The germline V gene encodes CDR1 SGHDT and CDR2 YYEEEE. CDR3 residues: CASRGYRDSEIYNEQFF. The CDR3 nucleotides read TGTGCCAGCAGAGGATACCGGGACTCCGAAATCTACAATGAGCAGTTCTTC.

This clone has more than one count but fewer than ten. The rearrangement uses TRBV19 and TRBJ2-7; TRBD1 matches 9 bases. V lost 6 bases, J lost 5 bases, and 8 bases stayed unmatched. Germline V CDR1 and CDR2: LNHDA, SQIVND (reference sequence). The CDR3 totals 14 residues. The DNA for the CDR3 is TGTGCCAGTAGGCCCCGGGACAGGGAAAACGAGCAGTACTTC. Translation gives CASRPRDRENEQYF. Full variable domain (outside the CDR3, taken from reference TRBV19 and TRBJ2-7): DGGITQSPKYLFRKEGQNVTLSCEQNLNHDAMYWYRQDPGQGLRLIYYSQIVNDFQKGDIAEGYSVSREKKESFPLTVTSAQKNPTAFYLCASRPRDRENEQYFGPGTRLTVT.

This clone turned up a few times. Distinct nucleotide sequences in the sample also encode this CDR3. The chain joins TRBV7-9 to TRBJ1-1, with D maybe TRBD1 (5 bases). CDR1 is SEHNR, CDR2 FQNEAQ, per germline (reference sequence). The CDR3 has 12 residues. The CDR3, as DNA: TGTGCAAGCTCCTGGGGGGGGACTGAAGCTTTCTTT. As protein: CASSWGGTEAFF.

The rearrangement uses TRBV5-1 and TRBJ2-3, with TRBD1 as a possible D gene (5 bases). Germline loops: CDR1 SGHRS, CDR2 YFSETQ. The CDR3 is made up of 13 amino acids. Trimming shortened V by 8 bases and J by 1 base, and 11 bases separated the two germline ends. CDR3 in DNA: TGCGCCAGTATTTTGACAGGCACAGATACGCAGTATTTT. This encodes CASILTGTDTQYF.

This chain joins TRBV18 and TRBJ2-1; no reliable D call. V shed 3 bases and J shed 8 bases, with 8 bases lying between them. CDR3 length: 12 residues. The germline CDR1 and CDR2 sequences are KGHSH and LQKENI. The CDR3 spells CASSPQEYEQFF. The CDR3 DNA reads TGTGCCAGCTCACCCCAAGAGTATGAGCAGTTCTTC.